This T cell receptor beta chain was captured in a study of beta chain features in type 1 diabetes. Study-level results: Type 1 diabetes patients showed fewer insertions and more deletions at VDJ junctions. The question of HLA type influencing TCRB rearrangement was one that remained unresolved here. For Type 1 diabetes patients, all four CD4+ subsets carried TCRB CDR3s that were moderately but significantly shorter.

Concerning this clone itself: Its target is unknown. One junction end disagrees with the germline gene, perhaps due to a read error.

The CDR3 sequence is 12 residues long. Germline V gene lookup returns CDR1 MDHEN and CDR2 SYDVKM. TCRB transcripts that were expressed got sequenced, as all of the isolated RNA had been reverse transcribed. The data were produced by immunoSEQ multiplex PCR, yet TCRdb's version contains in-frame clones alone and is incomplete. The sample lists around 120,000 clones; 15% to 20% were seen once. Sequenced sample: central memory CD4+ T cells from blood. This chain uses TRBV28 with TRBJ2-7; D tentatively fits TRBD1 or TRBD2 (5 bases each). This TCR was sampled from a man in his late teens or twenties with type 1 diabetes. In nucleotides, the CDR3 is TGTGCCAGCAGTCCCCAGGGCAGGGACCGCAGCTTC. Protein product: CASSPQGRDRSF.